Detailed here is one T cell receptor (beta chain). Its antigen is still unknown. The sample comes from a study of beta chain features in type 1 diabetes. Whole-study findings and limits: Researchers report that Type 1 diabetes patients had moderately but significantly shorter TCRB CDR3s across all four CD4+ subsets.

Trimming removed 6 bases from V and 8 bases from J; junction bases left unmatched: 5. The germline CDR1 and CDR2 sequences are DFQATT and SNEGSKA (reference sequence). CDR3 length: 11 amino acids. Of the isolated RNA, all was reverse transcribed, and so the sequenced material was expressed TCRB transcripts. The protocol was immunoSEQ multiplex PCR, while the TCRdb copy is restricted to in-frame clones and leaves out a portion. This repertoire shows roughly 330,000 clones, approximately 13% found once; its top ten account for about 0.016%. The V and J genes are TRBV20-1 and TRBJ1-1; TRBD1 agrees at 8 bases. The TCR was taken from a woman aged 18-29 years with type 1 diabetes. Sequencing used naive CD4+ T cells from blood. The CDR3 nucleotides read TGCAGTGCCCCCCGGACAGGGGAAGCTTTCTTT. Encoded protein: CSAPRTGEAFF.